This T cell receptor (beta chain) was documented in a study of control samples from healthy donors and cancer patients. Method: immunoSEQ multiplex PCR; TCRdb's copy keeps in-frame clones and lacks some. The sample lists about 34,000 clones; 86% were seen once. In germline, CDR1 is MDHEN, CDR2 SYDVKM. V was shortened by 5 bases and J by 7 bases, with 21 bases between the two germline ends. This CDR3 comprises 16 residues. The clonotype was recovered from a middle-aged woman with lung cancer. The chain carries TRBV28 and TRBJ1-5; D gene ambiguous. Sequencing was carried out using PBMCs. The CDR3 DNA sequence: TGTGCCAGCAGTCCCCCCATCGGGCGGGGAGACCAGCCCCAGCATTTT. It is translated as CASSPPIGRGDQPQHF.